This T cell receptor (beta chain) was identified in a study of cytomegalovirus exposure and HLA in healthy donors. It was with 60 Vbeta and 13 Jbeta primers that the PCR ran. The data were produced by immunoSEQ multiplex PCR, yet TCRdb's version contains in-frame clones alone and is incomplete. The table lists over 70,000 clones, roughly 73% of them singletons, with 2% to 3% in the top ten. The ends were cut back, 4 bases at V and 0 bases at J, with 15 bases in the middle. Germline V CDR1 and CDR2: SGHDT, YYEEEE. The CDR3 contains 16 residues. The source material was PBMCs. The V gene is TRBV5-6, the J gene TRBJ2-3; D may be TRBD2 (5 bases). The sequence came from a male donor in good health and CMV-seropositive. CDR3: CASSRYLASSTDTQYF. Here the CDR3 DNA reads TGTGCCAGCAGCCGTTACCTAGCTTCTAGCACAGATACGCAGTATTTT. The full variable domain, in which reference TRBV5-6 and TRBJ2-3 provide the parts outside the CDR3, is DAGVTQSPTHLIKTRGQQVTLRCSPKSGHDTVSWYQQALGQGPQFIFQYYEEEERQRGNFPDRFSGHQFPNYSSELNVNALLLGDSALYLCASSRYLASSTDTQYFGPGTRLTVL.